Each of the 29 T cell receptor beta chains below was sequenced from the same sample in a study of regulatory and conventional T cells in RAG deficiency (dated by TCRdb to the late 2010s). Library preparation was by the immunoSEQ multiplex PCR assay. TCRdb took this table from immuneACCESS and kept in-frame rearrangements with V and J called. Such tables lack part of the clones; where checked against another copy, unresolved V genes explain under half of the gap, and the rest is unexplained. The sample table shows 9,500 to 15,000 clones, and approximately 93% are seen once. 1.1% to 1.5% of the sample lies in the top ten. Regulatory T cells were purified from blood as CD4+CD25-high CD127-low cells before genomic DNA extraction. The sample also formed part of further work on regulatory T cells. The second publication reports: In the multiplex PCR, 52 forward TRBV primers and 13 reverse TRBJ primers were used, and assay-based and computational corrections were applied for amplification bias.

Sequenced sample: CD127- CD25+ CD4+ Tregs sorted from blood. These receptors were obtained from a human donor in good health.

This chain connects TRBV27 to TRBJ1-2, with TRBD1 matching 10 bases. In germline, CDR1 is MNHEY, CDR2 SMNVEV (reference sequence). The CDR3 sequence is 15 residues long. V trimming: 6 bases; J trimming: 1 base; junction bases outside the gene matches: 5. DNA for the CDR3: TGTGCCAGCAGACCGGGACAGGGGTTTAACTATGGCTACACCTTC. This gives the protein CASRPGQGFNYGYTF.

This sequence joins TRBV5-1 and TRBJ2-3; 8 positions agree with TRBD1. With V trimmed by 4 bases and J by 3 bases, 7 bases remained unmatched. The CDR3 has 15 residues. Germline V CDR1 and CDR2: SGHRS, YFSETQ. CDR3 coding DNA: TGCGCCAGCAGCCCAGGGGGCCGCGGGACAGATACGCAGTATTTT. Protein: CASSPGGRGTDTQYF.

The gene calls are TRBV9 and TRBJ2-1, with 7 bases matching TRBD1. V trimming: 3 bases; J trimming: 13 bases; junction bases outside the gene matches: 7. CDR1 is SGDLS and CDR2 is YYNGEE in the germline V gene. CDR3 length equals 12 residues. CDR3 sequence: CASSATGTVQFF. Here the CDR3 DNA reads TGTGCCAGCAGCGCAACCGGGACAGTACAGTTCTTC.

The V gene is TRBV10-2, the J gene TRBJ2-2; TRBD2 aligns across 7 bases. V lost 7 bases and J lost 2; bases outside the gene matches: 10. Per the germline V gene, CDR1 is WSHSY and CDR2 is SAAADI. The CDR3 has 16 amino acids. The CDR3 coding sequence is TGCGCCAGCACCTCAATAGCGGGCACTAACACCGGGGAGCTGTTTTTT. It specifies CASTSIAGTNTGELFF.

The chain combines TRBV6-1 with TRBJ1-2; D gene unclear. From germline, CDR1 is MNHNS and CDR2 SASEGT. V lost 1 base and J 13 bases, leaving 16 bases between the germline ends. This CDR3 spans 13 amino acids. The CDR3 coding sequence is TGTGCCAGCAGTGAAGGGTTCCCTTCCCCGGGCACCTTC. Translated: CASSEGFPSPGTF.

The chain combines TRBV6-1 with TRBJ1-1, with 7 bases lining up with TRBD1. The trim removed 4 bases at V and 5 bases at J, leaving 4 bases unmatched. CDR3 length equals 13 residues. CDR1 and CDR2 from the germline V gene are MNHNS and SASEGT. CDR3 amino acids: CASSVSRGTEAFF. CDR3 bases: TGTGCCAGCAGTGTTAGCAGGGGGACTGAAGCTTTCTTT.

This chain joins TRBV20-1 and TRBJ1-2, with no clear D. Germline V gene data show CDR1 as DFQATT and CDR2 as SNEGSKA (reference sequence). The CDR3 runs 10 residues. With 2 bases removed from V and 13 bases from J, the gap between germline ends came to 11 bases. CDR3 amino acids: CSARFPFSTF. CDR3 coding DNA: TGCAGTGCTAGATTCCCCTTCTCCACCTTC.

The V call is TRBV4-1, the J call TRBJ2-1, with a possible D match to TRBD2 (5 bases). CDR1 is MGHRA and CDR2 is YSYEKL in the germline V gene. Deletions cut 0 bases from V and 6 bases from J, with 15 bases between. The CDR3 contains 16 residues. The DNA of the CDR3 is TGCGCCAGCAGCCAAGAAGGGCTAGCCTGGAGCAATGAGCAGTTCTTC. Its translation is CASSQEGLAWSNEQFF.

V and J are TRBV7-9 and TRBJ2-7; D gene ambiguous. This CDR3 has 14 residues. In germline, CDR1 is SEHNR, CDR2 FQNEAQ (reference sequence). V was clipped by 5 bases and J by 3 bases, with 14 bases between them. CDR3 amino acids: CASSTIPSHYEQYF. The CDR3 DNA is TGTGCCAGCAGCACAATACCCTCCCACTACGAGCAGTACTTC.

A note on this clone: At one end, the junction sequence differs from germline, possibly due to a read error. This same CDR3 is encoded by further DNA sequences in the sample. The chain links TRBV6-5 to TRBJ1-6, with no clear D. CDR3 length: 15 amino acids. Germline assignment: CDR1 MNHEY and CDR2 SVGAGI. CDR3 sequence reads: CASRFDRHPNSPLHF. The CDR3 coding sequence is TGTGCCAGCAGATTCGACCGACATCCCAATTCCCCCCTCCACTTT.

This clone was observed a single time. CDR3 DNA: TGTGCCAGCAGCCCCGGACAGGGCTACTACGAGCAGTACTTC. Translated, it gives CASSPGQGYYEQYF. This chain uses TRBV7-9 with TRBJ2-7, with TRBD1 matching 8 bases. Germline V gene data show CDR1 as SEHNR and CDR2 as FQNEAQ (reference sequence). The CDR3 length is 14 residues. The V segment lost 5 bases and the J segment 3 bases; nucleotides outside the gene matches: 6.

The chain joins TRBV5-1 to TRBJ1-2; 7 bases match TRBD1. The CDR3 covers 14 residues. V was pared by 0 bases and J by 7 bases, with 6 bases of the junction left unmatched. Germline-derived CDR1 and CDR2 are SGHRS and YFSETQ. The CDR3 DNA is TGCGCCAGCAGCTTGGGGGGACAGCCTGCTGGCTACACCTTC. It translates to CASSLGGQPAGYTF.

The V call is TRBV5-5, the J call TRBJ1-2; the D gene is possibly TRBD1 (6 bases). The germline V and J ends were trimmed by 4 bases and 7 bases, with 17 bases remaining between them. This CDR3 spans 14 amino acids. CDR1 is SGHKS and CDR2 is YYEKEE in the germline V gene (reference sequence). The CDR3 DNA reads TGTGCCAGCAGCACACCCGGGACACCGAGTGGCTACACCTTC. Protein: CASSTPGTPSGYTF.

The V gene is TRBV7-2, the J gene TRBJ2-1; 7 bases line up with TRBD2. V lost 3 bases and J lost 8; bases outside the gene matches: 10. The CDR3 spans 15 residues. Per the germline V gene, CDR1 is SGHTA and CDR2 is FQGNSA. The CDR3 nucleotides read TGTGCCAGCAGCTTCCTTGTCGGGGGGTACTATGAGCAGTTCTTC. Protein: CASSFLVGGYYEQFF.

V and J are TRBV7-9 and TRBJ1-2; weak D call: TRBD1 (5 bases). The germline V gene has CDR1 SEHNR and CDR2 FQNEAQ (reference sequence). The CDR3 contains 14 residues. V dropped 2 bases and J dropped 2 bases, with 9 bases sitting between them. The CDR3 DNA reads TGTGCCAGCAGCTTATTCAGGGTGAACTATGGCTACACCTTC. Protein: CASSLFRVNYGYTF.

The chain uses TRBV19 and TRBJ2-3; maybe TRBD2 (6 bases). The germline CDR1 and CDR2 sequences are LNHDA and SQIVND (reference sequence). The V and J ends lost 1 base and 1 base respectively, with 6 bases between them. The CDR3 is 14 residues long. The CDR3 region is CASSIGGGTDTQYF. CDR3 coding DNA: TGTGCCAGTAGTATAGGGGGGGGCACAGATACGCAGTATTTT.

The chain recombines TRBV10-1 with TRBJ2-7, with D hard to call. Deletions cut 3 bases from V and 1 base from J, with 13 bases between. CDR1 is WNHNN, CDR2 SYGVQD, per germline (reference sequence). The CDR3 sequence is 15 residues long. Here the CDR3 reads CASSDSSKESYEQYF. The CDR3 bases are TGCGCCAGCAGTGACAGTTCAAAGGAGTCCTACGAGCAGTACTTC.

The DNA for the CDR3 is TGTGCCACCAGCCTCAAGGTCCCAGCGGATGGCTACACCTTC. This gives the protein CATSLKVPADGYTF. The rearrangement links TRBV15 to TRBJ1-2; D uncertain. Germline V gives CDR1 LNHNV, CDR2 YYDKDF (reference sequence). The V end lost 5 bases, the J end lost 6 bases, and 16 bases lay between the germline ends. The CDR3 has 14 residues.

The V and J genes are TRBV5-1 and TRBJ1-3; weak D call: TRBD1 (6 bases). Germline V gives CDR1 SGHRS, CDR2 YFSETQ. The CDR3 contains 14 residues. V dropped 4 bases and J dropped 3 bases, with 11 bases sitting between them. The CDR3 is CASSAGQNGNTIYF. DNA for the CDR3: TGCGCCAGCAGCGCCGGACAGAATGGAAACACCATATATTTT.

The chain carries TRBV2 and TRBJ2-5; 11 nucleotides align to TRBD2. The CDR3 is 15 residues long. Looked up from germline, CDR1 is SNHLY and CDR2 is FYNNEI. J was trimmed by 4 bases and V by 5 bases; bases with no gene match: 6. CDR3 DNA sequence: TGTGCCAGCAGTATTTACGGGACTAGCGGAGAGACCCAGTACTTC. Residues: CASSIYGTSGETQYF.

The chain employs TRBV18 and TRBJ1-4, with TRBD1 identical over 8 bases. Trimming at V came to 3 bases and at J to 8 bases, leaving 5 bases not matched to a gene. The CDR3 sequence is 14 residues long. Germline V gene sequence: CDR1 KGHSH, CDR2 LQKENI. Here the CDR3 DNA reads TGTGCCAGCTCACCGGCTCAGGGGGCCGAAAAACTGTTTTTT. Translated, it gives CASSPAQGAEKLFF.

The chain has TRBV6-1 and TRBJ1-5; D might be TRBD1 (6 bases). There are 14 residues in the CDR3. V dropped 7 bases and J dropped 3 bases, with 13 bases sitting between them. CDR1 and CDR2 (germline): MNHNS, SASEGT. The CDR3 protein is CASKRQGINQPQHF. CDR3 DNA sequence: TGTGCCAGCAAAAGGCAGGGGATCAATCAGCCCCAGCATTTT.

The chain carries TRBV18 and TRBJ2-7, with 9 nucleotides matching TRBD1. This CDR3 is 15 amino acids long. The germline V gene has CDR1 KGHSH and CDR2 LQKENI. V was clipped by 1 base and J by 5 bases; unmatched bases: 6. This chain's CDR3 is CASSPRDRARNEQYF. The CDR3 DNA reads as TGTGCCAGCTCACCACGGGACAGGGCTCGCAACGAGCAGTACTTC.

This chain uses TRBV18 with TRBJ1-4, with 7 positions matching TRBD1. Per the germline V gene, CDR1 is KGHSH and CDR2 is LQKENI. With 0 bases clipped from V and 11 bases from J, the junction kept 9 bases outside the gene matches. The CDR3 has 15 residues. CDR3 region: CASSPPAGGMGKLFF. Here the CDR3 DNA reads TGTGCCAGCTCACCACCGGCAGGGGGGATGGGGAAACTGTTTTTT.

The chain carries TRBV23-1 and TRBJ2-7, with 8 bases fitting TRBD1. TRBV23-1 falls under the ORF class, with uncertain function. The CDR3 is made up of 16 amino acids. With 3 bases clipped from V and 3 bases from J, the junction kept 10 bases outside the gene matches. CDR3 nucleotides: TGCGCCAGCAGTCACCTCCCAGACAGGGGAAACTACGAGCAGTACTTC. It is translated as CASSHLPDRGNYEQYF.

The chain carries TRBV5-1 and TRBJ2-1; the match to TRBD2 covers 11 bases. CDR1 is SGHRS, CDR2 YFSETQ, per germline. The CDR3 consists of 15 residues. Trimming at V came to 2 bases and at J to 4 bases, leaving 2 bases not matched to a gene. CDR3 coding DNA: TGCGCCAGCAGCTTTACTAGCGGGGGTTACAATGAGCAGTTCTTC. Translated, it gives CASSFTSGGYNEQFF.

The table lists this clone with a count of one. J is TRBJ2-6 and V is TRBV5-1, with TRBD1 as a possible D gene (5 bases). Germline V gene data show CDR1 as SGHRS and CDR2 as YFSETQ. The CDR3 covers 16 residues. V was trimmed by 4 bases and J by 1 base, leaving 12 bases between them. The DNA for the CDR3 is TGCGCCAGCAGCCACGGACACCTATCTGGGGCCAACGTCCTGACTTTC. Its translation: CASSHGHLSGANVLTF.

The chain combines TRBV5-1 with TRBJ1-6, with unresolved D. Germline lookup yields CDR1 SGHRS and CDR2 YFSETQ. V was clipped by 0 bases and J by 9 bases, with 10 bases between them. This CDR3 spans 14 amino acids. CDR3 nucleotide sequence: TGCGCCAGCAGCTTGGAGAGGGCTGGTTCACCCCTCCACTTT. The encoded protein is CASSLERAGSPLHF.

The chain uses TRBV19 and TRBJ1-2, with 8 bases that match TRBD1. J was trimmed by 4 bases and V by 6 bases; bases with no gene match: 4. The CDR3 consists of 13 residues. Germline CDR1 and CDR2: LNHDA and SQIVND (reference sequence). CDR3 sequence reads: CASSDRGLYGYTF. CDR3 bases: TGTGCCAGTAGCGACAGGGGCCTCTATGGCTACACCTTC.